This is a list of T cell receptor beta chains from one sample in a study of CD8 T cells in ankylosing spondylitis. One entry per CDR3 protein, called by TCRdb with MiXCR from the 5' RACE reads. The sample carries 670,000 or so distinct CDR3 sequences, around a fifth recorded once. The sequenced sample consisted of blood, either unsorted or a sorted T cell fraction (not recorded which). These receptors came from a male donor with ankylosing spondylitis. The CDR3 runs from the conserved cysteine through the conserved F or W. The order of the fields is V gene, CDR3 protein.

TRBV24-1,CATSDKNRGGRETQYF
TRBV20-1,CSANHVSGRAYNEQFF
TRBV3-1,CASSQVDNGYTF
TRBV14,CASSQVRGQGKETQYF
TRBV11-2,CASHPRQPQHF
TRBV20-1,CSAQSRGGLGSSYNSPLHF
TRBV7-2,CASSRAGGVETQYF
TRBV4-2,CASSQDILARGEQFF
TRBV7-9,CASSHDGYNLPQHF
TRBV7-9,CASSSRGPNEQFF